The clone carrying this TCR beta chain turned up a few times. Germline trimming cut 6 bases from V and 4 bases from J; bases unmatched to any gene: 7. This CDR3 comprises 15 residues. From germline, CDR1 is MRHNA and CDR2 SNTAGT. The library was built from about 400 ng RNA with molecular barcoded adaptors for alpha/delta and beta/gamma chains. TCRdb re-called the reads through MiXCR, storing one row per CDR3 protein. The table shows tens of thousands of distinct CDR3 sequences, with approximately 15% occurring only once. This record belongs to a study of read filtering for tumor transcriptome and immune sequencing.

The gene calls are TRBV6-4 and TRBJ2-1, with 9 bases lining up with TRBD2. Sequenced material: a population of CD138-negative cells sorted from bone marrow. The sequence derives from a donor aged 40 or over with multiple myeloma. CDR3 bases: TGTGCCAGCAGCTTGCGGGAGGGGAAGTACAATGAGCAGTTCTTC. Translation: CASSLREGKYNEQFF.